The sequence of this T cell receptor (beta chain) was determined in a study of blood T cell repertoires in COVID-19. Study-level information: Whether acute or convalescent, the COVID-19 samples came from the United States, Italy and Spain.

This CDR3 has 15 residues. Germline CDR1 reads GTSNPN; CDR2 reads SVGIG (reference sequence). Trimming shortened V by 0 bases and J by 2 bases, and 13 bases separated the two germline ends. The table came from immunoSEQ multiplex PCR; TCRdb's copy has only in-frame clones and leaves some out. This table holds about 170,000 clones, less than 90% found once. Sequencing was carried out using peripheral blood. V usage is TRBV30 and J usage is TRBJ2-5, with D tentatively TRBD2 (6 bases). The TCR originated in a woman aged 55-70 years with COVID-19, enrolled during active disease. The CDR3 is CAWSVGRAGQETQYF. The CDR3 DNA sequence: TGTGCCTGGAGTGTAGGGCGGGCGGGACAAGAGACCCAGTACTTC.